Shown below are 3 T cell receptor beta chains from a single sample sequenced in a study of blood T cell repertoires in COVID-19. The table came from immunoSEQ multiplex PCR; TCRdb's copy has only in-frame clones and leaves some out. The sample lists about 150,000 clones, 88% occurring once. Sequenced sample: peripheral blood. The receptor source for this set is a woman aged 65 to 85 with acute or convalescent COVID-19.

The chain employs TRBV27 and TRBJ2-6; D is unresolved. V lost 2 bases and J 0 bases, leaving 14 bases between the germline ends. The CDR3 extends over 18 amino acids. Germline CDR1 MNHEY, CDR2 SMNVEV (reference sequence). The CDR3 nucleotides read TGTGCCAGCAGTTTAAACGTCCCACTTAGCTCTGGGGCCAACGTCCTGACTTTC. The encoded protein is CASSLNVPLSSGANVLTF.

This clone has just a few counts. For the CDR3, the DNA is TGTGCCAGCAGTGCCACAGGGATGTCCTATAATTCACCCCTCCACTTT. The encoded protein is CASSATGMSYNSPLHF. The chain links TRBV27 to TRBJ1-6, with a possible D match to TRBD1 (6 bases). The CDR3 contains 16 residues. Germline CDR1 MNHEY, CDR2 SMNVEV (reference sequence). V was shortened by 5 bases and J by 1 base, with 12 bases between the two germline ends.

The DNA of the CDR3 is TGTGCCAGCAGCTTAGGGGGGCATCGTACCGGGGAGCTGTTTTTT. Its translation: CASSLGGHRTGELFF. This chain connects TRBV7-6 to TRBJ2-2; D might be TRBD1 (6 bases). Germline loops: CDR1 SGHVS, CDR2 FNYEAQ. The V end was cut by 1 base, the J end by 5 bases, with 11 bases between. The CDR3 covers 15 residues.